Listed here is a single T cell receptor (beta chain). This clone was seen only a few times. Its antigen target is currently unknown. No base-level quality is on record; no much larger clone is a single base apart. The donors were healthy, HIV-negative adults with no recently reported acute infections or vaccinations. Only Caucasian adults living in Nashville, Tennessee, USA were represented among the donors. CD8 memory samples combined magnetically selected CD45RO+ cells with CCR7-negative CD45RA+ effector memory (TemRA) cells. Blood was obtained by leukapheresis, after which PBMCs were separated by Ficoll-Histopaque density gradient centrifugation and cryopreserved in liquid nitrogen vapor phase. Analytical flow cytometry was used to check the purity and quantity of each magnetically sorted T cell population. Genomic DNA was isolated from every sorted fraction and measured by UV absorbance on a Nanodrop 2000c.

The sample originates from a study of shared clonotypes between healthy human individuals (dated by TCRdb to the early 2020s). With respect to the entire study: A couple of women and three men aged 18 to 49 years were included in the cohort. To estimate repertoire size and how much clonotypes are shared between individuals, the study performed deep sequencing of blood TCR repertoires from roughly five healthy adults. Between about 0.8 and 9 billion PBMCs per donor were obtained by leukapheresis. Per donor, three plates each were used for CD4 naive and CD4 memory, two for CD8 naive, and one for CD8 memory. To increase sequencing depth and limit assay-specific biases, TCR repertoire library preparation and sequencing were carried out by different laboratories using diverse techniques. Points the paper makes about the study in general: Only blood was sampled, and tissue TCR repertoires likely differ from those in blood. Rarefaction of sorted-subset datasets indicated incomplete sequencing despite the large sequencing depth. The genetic and exposure-history diversity represented was limited by the small number of donors. Naive subsets generally had larger estimated clonotype richness than memory subsets did. Pairwise subsampling led to the expectation that sequencing depth would affect the degree of clonotype sharing among donors. When several donors were compared, the shared fraction of clonotypes was about 5% for naive CD4, 3.5% to 4% for naive CD8, 2% to 2.5% for memory CD4, and under 0.5% for memory CD8. Compared with non-shared clonotypes, the clonotypes found in all four sorted-subset donors had higher generation probabilities.

Using the deep immunoSEQ assay, multiplex PCR amplified TCR CDR3 regions from genomic DNA. Genomic DNA extracted from each cell subset was distributed evenly over all wells of several immunoSEQ 96-well plates, and each plate served as one replicate. Each replicate PCR for sorted subsets received about 0.2 ug genomic DNA, equal to about 29,000 T cell genomes. The purified libraries were quantified using a Qubit 3.0 fluorometer, sized with a Bioanalyzer 2100, and then quantified again using the KAPA Library Quantification kit. Each immunoSEQ 96-well plate was sequenced on its own single-read 150-cycle Illumina NextSeq 550 flow cell. The original pipeline was this. Because only junctional sequences without quality scores were contained in the immunoSEQ output, filtering matching that applied to full-length reads could not be performed. Sequences were annotated with PyIR, a Python wrapper for IgBLAST v1.9, using IMGT germline references to assign V/J genes and CDR3. Reads with weak V/J assignments (E-value above 1e-6), missing CDR3, stop codons, out-of-frame junctions, or ambiguous translated residues were removed. A V3J clonotype was defined by an identical inferred V gene, J gene, and CDR3 amino acid sequence. Percentage overlap between repertoires was calculated by dividing the number of shared unique clonotypes by the size of the smaller repertoire. Richness of each repertoire was evaluated using RTK rarefaction, the Chao1 estimator, and Recon v2.1 estimates of unobserved clonotypes. OLGA was used to compute generation probabilities for all TCRbeta clonotypes that the gDNA method yielded from four donors. Imported from immuneACCESS, the table was reduced by TCRdb to in-frame sequences with V and J called. These copies leave out some clones; in studies compared against another copy, an unresolved V gene accounts for under half, and the cause of the remainder is not known. D and trimming were read from the DNA, whereas the V and J calls and clone size are those reported in that table. This sample has approximately 82,000 clones in its table, and 62% of those were observed once. Under 65% of the sample is taken by the ten largest.

Relative to germline, V is missing 2 bases and J is missing 7 bases, with 11 bases of the junction outside any gene match. From the cysteine up to the phenylalanine, the CDR3 has a length of 16 residues. The only DNA kept is the CDR3, 48 bases in frame from the first base. CDR1 MGHDK and CDR2 SYGVNS were looked up in the germline V gene. This TCR was recovered from a man aged 25 to 40 in good health. Sequencing input: memory CD8+ T cells sorted from blood. This specimen's cell subset or site label, per the study, means: CD45RO+ cells pooled with CCR7-negative TemRA cells. The rearrangement joined TRBV25-1 to TRBJ1-1; the central 9 bases match TRBD1. The CDR3 here reads CASSESRDREGLEAFF. The DNA is as follows: TGTGCCAGCAGTGAAAGCCGGGACAGGGAAGGTCTTGAAGCTTTCTTT.